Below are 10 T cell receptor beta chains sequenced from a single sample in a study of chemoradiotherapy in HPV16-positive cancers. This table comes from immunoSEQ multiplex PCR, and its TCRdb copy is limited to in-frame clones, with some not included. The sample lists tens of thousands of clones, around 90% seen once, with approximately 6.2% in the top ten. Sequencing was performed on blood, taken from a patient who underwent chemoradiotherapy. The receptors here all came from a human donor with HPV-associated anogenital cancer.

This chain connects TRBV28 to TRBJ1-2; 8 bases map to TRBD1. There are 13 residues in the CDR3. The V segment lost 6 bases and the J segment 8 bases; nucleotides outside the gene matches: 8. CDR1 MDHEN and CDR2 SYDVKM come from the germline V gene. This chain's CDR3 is CASSPRTGRGYTF. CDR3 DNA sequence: TGTGCCAGCAGCCCGAGGACAGGGAGGGGCTACACCTTC.

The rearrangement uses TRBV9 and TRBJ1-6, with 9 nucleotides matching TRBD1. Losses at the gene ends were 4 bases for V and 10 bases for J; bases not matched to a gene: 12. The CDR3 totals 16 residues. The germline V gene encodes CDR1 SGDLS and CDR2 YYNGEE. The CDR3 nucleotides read TGTGCCAGCAGCTCCGGACAGGGGTCGGCGGTCTCACCCCTCCACTTT. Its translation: CASSSGQGSAVSPLHF.

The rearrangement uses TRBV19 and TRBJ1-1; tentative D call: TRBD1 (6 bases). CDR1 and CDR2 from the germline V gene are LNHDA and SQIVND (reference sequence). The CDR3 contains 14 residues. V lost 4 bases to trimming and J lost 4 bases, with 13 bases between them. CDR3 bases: TGTGCCAGTAGTACACAGGGTCGCGGCACTGAAGCTTTCTTT. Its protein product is CASSTQGRGTEAFF.

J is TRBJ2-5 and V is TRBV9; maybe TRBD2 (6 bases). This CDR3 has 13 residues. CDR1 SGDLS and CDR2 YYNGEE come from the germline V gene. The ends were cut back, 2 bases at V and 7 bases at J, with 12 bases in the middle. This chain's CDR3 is CASSVQAGGTQYF. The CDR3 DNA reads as TGTGCCAGCAGCGTGCAGGCCGGGGGGACCCAGTACTTC.

The CDR3 spells CASMQGTNSPLHF. The CDR3 bases are TGTGCCAGCATGCAGGGGACGAATTCACCCCTCCACTTT. This chain uses TRBV2 with TRBJ1-6; TRBD1 is a possible D gene (6 bases). V was clipped by 7 bases and J by 7 bases, with 11 bases between them. The V gene's germline CDR1 is SNHLY and CDR2 FYNNEI. This CDR3 has 13 amino acids.

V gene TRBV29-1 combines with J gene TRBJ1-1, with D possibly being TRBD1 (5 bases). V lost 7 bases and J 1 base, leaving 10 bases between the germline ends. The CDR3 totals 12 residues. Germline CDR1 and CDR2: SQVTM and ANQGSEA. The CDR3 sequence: CSGGDGNTEAFF. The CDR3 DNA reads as TGCAGCGGGGGGGACGGGAACACTGAAGCTTTCTTT. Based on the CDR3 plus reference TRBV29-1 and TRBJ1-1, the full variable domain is SAVISQKPSRDICQRGTSLTIQCQVDSQVTMMFWYRQQPGQSLTLIATANQGSEATYESGFVIDKFPISRPNLTFSTLTVSNMSPEDSSIYLCSGGDGNTEAFFGQGTRLTVV.

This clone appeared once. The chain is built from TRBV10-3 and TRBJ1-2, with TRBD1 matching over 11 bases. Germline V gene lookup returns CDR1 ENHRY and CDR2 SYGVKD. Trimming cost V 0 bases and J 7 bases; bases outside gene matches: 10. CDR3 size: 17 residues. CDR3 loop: CAISESGDRGIIAGYTF. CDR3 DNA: TGTGCCATCAGTGAGTCGGGGGACAGGGGGATTATTGCTGGCTACACCTTC.

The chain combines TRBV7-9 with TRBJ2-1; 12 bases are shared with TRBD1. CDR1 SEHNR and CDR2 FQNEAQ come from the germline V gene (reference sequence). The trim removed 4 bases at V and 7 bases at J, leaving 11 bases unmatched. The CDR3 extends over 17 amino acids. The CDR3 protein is CASSSHGTGGGINEQFF. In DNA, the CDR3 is TGTGCCAGCAGCTCCCACGGGACAGGGGGCGGGATAAATGAGCAGTTCTTC.

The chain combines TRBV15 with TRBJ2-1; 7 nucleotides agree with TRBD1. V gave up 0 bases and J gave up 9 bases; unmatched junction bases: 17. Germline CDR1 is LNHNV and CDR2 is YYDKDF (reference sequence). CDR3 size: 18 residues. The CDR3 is CATSRDGMGQGVLGEQFF. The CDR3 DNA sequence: TGTGCCACCAGCAGAGATGGGATGGGGCAGGGGGTATTGGGTGAGCAGTTCTTC.

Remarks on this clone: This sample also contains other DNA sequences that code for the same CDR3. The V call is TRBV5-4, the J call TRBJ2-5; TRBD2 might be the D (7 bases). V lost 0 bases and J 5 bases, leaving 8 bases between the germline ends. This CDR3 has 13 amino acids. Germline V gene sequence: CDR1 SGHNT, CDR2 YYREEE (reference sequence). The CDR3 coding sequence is TGTGCCAGCAGCTTGGAGGGGGGGGAGACCCAGTACTTC. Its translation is CASSLEGGETQYF.